These 30 T cell receptor beta chains were sequenced from one sample in a study of cytomegalovirus exposure and HLA in healthy donors. A multiplex PCR was run with 60 Vbeta primers and 13 Jbeta primers. Sequenced by immunoSEQ multiplex PCR; TCRdb stores in-frame clones only, minus some. The sample lists roughly 200,000 clones, over 65% occurring once. Specimen: PBMCs. The receptors derive from a woman aged 25 to 39 in good health and CMV-seronegative.

The chain is built from TRBV15 and TRBJ1-5; possible D gene TRBD1, 5 bases. Trimming removed 10 bases at V and 3 bases at J, with 16 bases between. Germline V gene data show CDR1 as LNHNV and CDR2 as YYDKDF (reference sequence). This CDR3 contains 14 residues. CDR3 DNA sequence: TGTGCCAACCCGGGGGACTATTCCAATCAGCCCCAGCATTTT. As protein: CANPGDYSNQPQHF. Full variable domain (rest looked up from reference TRBV15 and TRBJ1-5): DAMVIQNPRYQVTQFGKPVTLSCSQTLNHNVMYWYQQKSSQAPKLLFHYYDKDFNNEADTPDNFQSRRPNTSFCFLDIRSPGLGDTAMYLCANPGDYSNQPQHFGDGTRLSIL.

The chain is built from TRBV5-1 and TRBJ1-2; no clear D gene. V was cut by 5 bases and J by 3 bases, with 8 bases left in between. Germline V gene data show CDR1 as SGHRS and CDR2 as YFSETQ. The CDR3 extends over 12 amino acids. DNA for the CDR3: TGCGCCAGCAGGGTTTTAGACTATGGCTACACCTTC. It codes for CASRVLDYGYTF.

This clone was detected only a few times. V usage is TRBV9 and J usage is TRBJ1-2; D remains unclear. V lost 4 bases, J lost 2 bases, and 9 bases lay in between. CDR1 and CDR2 (germline): SGDLS, YYNGEE. The CDR3 has 13 amino acids. The CDR3 is CASSLTQNYGYTF. The CDR3 nucleotides are TGTGCCAGCAGCCTAACACAGAACTATGGCTACACCTTC.

This chain connects TRBV7-8 to TRBJ1-2; 10 bases agree with TRBD1. CDR1 SGHVS and CDR2 FQNEAQ come from the germline V gene. V lost 5 bases to trimming and J lost 8 bases; unmatched junction nucleotides: 5. The CDR3 runs to 13 residues. This CDR3 is CASSRQGARGYTF. The CDR3 DNA reads as TGTGCCAGCAGCAGACAGGGGGCTCGAGGCTACACCTTC.

The chain links TRBV5-1 to TRBJ2-3, with 10 bases identical to TRBD2. With 2 bases clipped from V and 2 bases from J, the junction kept 8 bases outside the gene matches. Per the germline V gene, CDR1 is SGHRS and CDR2 is YFSETQ. The CDR3 loop spans 17 amino acids. The CDR3: CASSLRIAGGPTDTQYF. The DNA of the CDR3 is TGCGCCAGCAGCTTAAGAATAGCGGGAGGCCCCACAGATACGCAGTATTTT.

The rearrangement links TRBV7-9 to TRBJ1-2, with TRBD1 matching over 7 bases. Per germline, CDR1 SEHNR and CDR2 FQNEAQ (reference sequence). The ends lost 5 bases at V and 4 bases at J; junction bases unmatched: 4. The CDR3 totals 13 residues. CDR3 sequence reads: CASSRGTAYGYTF. CDR3 nucleotide sequence: TGTGCCAGCAGCCGGGGGACAGCCTATGGCTACACCTTC.

This clone was detected a few times. The rearrangement joins TRBV5-4 to TRBJ1-1, with TRBD1 identical over 9 bases. The CDR3 runs to 14 residues. With V trimmed by 3 bases and J by 4 bases, 4 bases remained unmatched. CDR1 and CDR2 (germline): SGHNT, YYREEE (reference sequence). The CDR3 here is CASSSETGGTEAFF. In DNA form, the CDR3 reads TGTGCCAGCAGCTCGGAGACAGGGGGCACTGAAGCTTTCTTT.

This clone was counted a single time. This rearrangement joins TRBV9 to TRBJ2-6; 7 nucleotides match TRBD1. CDR1 SGDLS and CDR2 YYNGEE come from the germline V gene. The CDR3 contains 17 residues. After removal of 4 bases from V and 0 bases from J, the junction contained 7 bases not matched to a gene. CDR3 amino acids: CASSSERDSSGANVLTF. The CDR3 coding sequence is TGTGCCAGCAGCTCAGAACGGGACAGCTCTGGGGCCAACGTCCTGACTTTC. Full variable domain (remainder filled in from reference TRBV9 and TRBJ2-6): DSGVTQTPKHLITATGQRVTLRCSPRSGDLSVYWYQQSLDQGLQFLIQYYNGEERAKGNILERFSAQQFPDLHSELNLSSLELGDSALYFCASSSERDSSGANVLTFGAGSRLTVL.

V gene TRBV7-6 combines with J gene TRBJ1-1, with TRBD1 matching over 7 bases. From germline, CDR1 is SGHVS and CDR2 FNYEAQ. V gave up 2 bases and J gave up 5 bases; unmatched junction bases: 11. The CDR3 length is 16 residues. CDR3 protein: CASSLLGGAEGTEAFF. The CDR3 nucleotides are TGTGCCAGCAGCTTATTAGGGGGCGCTGAGGGTACTGAAGCTTTCTTT. The whole variable domain, remainder taken from reference TRBV7-6 and TRBJ1-1, is GAGVSQSPRYKVTKRGQDVALRCDPISGHVSLYWYRQALGQGPEFLTYFNYEAQQDKSGLPNDRFSAERPEGSISTLTIQRTEQRDSAMYRCASSLLGGAEGTEAFFGQGTRLTVV.

The chain uses TRBV2 and TRBJ2-7; the match to TRBD1 covers 9 bases. With V trimmed by 6 bases and J by 5 bases, 11 bases remained unmatched. This CDR3 is built from 15 residues. Germline assignment: CDR1 SNHLY and CDR2 FYNNEI. CDR3 nucleotide sequence: TGTGCCAGCAGGCCCGGACTCGGGACAGGGAACGAGCAGTACTTC. Translated, it gives CASRPGLGTGNEQYF.

The rearrangement links TRBV13 to TRBJ2-7; D is undetermined. The germline CDR1 and CDR2 sequences are PRHDT and FYEKMQ (reference sequence). This CDR3 region has 14 residues. With 0 bases removed from V and 3 bases from J, the gap between germline ends came to 9 bases. The CDR3 reads CASSLGLGSYEQYF. In nucleotides, the CDR3 is TGTGCCAGCAGCTTAGGCCTAGGCAGCTACGAGCAGTACTTC. The full variable domain, its missing parts supplied by reference TRBV13 and TRBJ2-7, is AAGVIQSPRHLIKEKRETATLKCYPIPRHDTVYWYQQGPGQDPQFLISFYEKMQSDKGSIPDRFSAQQFSDYHSELNMSSLELGDSALYFCASSLGLGSYEQYFGPGTRLTVT.

The chain is built from TRBV7-2 and TRBJ2-7, with TRBD2 matching over 9 bases. Germline trimming cut 1 base from V and 6 bases from J; bases unmatched to any gene: 16. Germline CDR1 reads SGHTA; CDR2 reads FQGNSA. This CDR3 contains 18 residues. The CDR3 coding sequence is TGTGCCAGCAGCTTAGTGGGCGGGGGGGCCTCCCTCGCCGGCGAGCAGTACTTC. This gives the protein CASSLVGGGASLAGEQYF.

The rearrangement joins TRBV6-1 to TRBJ1-1; a weak D match, TRBD1 (6 bases). The CDR3 is 11 residues long. V gave up 11 bases and J gave up 6 bases, with 13 bases separating them. Germline assignment: CDR1 MNHNS and CDR2 SASEGT. CDR3 sequence (DNA): TGTGCCTCCAGGGAGGGGGCTGAAGCTTTCTTT. Residues: CASREGAEAFF.

This clone was counted a few times. V usage is TRBV7-3 and J usage is TRBJ2-5; 9 bases are a match to TRBD2. V lost 5 bases, J lost 5 bases, and 21 bases stayed unmatched. This CDR3 is built from 19 residues. CDR1 is SGHTA, CDR2 FQGTGA, per germline. The CDR3 DNA reads TGTGCCAGCAGCCCATCAACCGCGGGGGGGCCCAGTTTCGACGAGACCCAGTACTTC. Translating gives CASSPSTAGGPSFDETQYF.

The V call is TRBV11-3, the J call TRBJ2-1; tentatively, D is TRBD2 (6 bases). The V end lost 5 bases, the J end lost 2 bases, and 16 bases lay between the germline ends. The germline CDR1 and CDR2 sequences are SGHNT and YENEEA. The CDR3 sequence is 16 residues long. The CDR3 loop reads CASSPQISGPYNEQFF. In DNA, the CDR3 is TGTGCCAGCAGCCCGCAAATTAGCGGCCCCTACAATGAGCAGTTCTTC. Full variable domain (rest looked up from reference TRBV11-3 and TRBJ2-1): EAGVVQSPRYKIIEKKQPVAFWCNPISGHNTLYWYLQNLGQGPELLIRYENEEAVDDSQLPKDRFSAERLKGVDSTLKIQPAELGDSAVYLCASSPQISGPYNEQFFGPGTRLTVL.

This clone came up a few times. This sequence joins TRBV6-6 and TRBJ1-4; possibly TRBD1 for D (5 bases). There are 13 residues in the CDR3. V was clipped by 8 bases and J by 3 bases, with 10 bases between them. The germline CDR1 and CDR2 sequences are MNHNY and SVGAGI (reference sequence). The chain's CDR3 is CASSRGSNEKLFF. The CDR3 bases are TGTGCCAGCTCAAGGGGATCTAATGAAAAACTGTTTTTT.

The chain carries TRBV5-1 and TRBJ1-2; 7 nucleotides match TRBD1. V shed 1 base, J shed 0 bases, and the junction held 3 bases outside the gene matches. Germline CDR1 is SGHRS and CDR2 is YFSETQ. This CDR3 contains 15 residues. This CDR3 is CASSLLGTANYGYTF. The CDR3 DNA reads TGCGCCAGCAGCTTGTTGGGGACAGCTAACTATGGCTACACCTTC. Filled out from reference TRBV5-1 and TRBJ1-2, the complete variable domain reads KAGVTQTPRYLIKTRGQQVTLSCSPISGHRSVSWYQQTPGQGLQFLFEYFSETQRNKGNFPGRFSGRQFSNSRSEMNVSTLELGDSALYLCASSLLGTANYGYTFGSGTRLTVV.

The V call is TRBV5-1, the J call TRBJ1-2, with TRBD1 identical over 12 bases. The germline CDR1 and CDR2 sequences are SGHRS and YFSETQ. CDR3 length: 16 amino acids. Trimming cost V 4 bases and J 3 bases; bases outside gene matches: 7. DNA of the CDR3: TGCGCCAGCAGCCTACGGGACAGGGGGCACGACTATGGCTACACCTTC. Translated, it gives CASSLRDRGHDYGYTF.

CDR3 sequence reads: CASSSGQGAYNEQFF. The CDR3 nucleotides read TGTGCCAGCAGCTCCGGACAGGGGGCTTACAATGAGCAGTTCTTC. This chain uses TRBV5-4 with TRBJ2-1, with 11 nucleotides matching TRBD1. Germline CDR1 is SGHNT and CDR2 is YYREEE (reference sequence). This CDR3 spans 15 amino acids. Germline trimming cut 3 bases from V and 4 bases from J; bases unmatched to any gene: 3.

In this sample, this clone turned up a few times. This chain joins TRBV6-1 and TRBJ1-4, with 7 bases lining up with TRBD1. The CDR3 runs 15 residues. J was trimmed by 3 bases and V by 4 bases; bases with no gene match: 5. From germline, CDR1 is MNHNS and CDR2 SASEGT. The DNA of the CDR3 is TGTGCCAGCAGTGTACAGGGGTTGGCTAATGAAAAACTGTTTTTT. Its translation is CASSVQGLANEKLFF.

The rearrangement uses TRBV9 and TRBJ2-7; 9 bases match TRBD1. V lost 2 bases, J lost 3 bases, and 9 bases stayed unmatched. Germline V CDR1 and CDR2: SGDLS, YYNGEE. The CDR3 is made up of 16 amino acids. The CDR3 DNA reads TGTGCCAGCAGCGTTTCTACAGGGGGCGCAGTCTACGAGCAGTACTTC. The encoded protein is CASSVSTGGAVYEQYF.

A single count supports this clone. The CDR3 sequence is CSVRGEGSVNQPQHF. The CDR3, as DNA: TGCAGCGTTAGGGGGGAGGGGTCCGTCAATCAGCCCCAGCATTTT. V gene TRBV29-1 combines with J gene TRBJ1-5, with D possibly TRBD1 on 6 matching bases. Trimming took off 5 bases at V and 3 bases at J, with 17 bases between the two ends. The length of the CDR3 is 15 residues. Germline V CDR1 and CDR2: SQVTM, ANQGSEA.

This chain links TRBV21-1 with TRBJ2-7; TRBD2, the D gene given by the table, was not confirmed from the DNA. TRBV21-1 is listed as a pseudogene. The CDR3 runs 17 residues. The CDR3: CASSTPGQASGTYEQYF. The CDR3 nucleotides are TGTGCCAGCAGCACTCCAGGCCAGGCTAGCGGGACCTACGAGCAGTACTTC.

The chain couples TRBV5-1 to TRBJ1-5; TRBD1 aligns across 9 bases. Germline V gene data show CDR1 as SGHRS and CDR2 as YFSETQ. Trimming at V came to 3 bases and at J to 7 bases, leaving 5 bases not matched to a gene. The CDR3 sequence is 14 residues long. The CDR3 nucleotides are TGCGCCAGCAGCTGGACAGGGGAAGGGCAGCCCCAGCATTTT. Translating gives CASSWTGEGQPQHF.

This clone was observed a few times. The V and J genes are TRBV5-4 and TRBJ1-2; weak D call: TRBD1 (6 bases). Germline lookup yields CDR1 SGHNT and CDR2 YYREEE (reference sequence). This CDR3 is built from 14 residues. V was trimmed by 2 bases and J by 6 bases, leaving 14 bases between them. The CDR3 nucleotides are TGTGCCAGCAGCTTTGGGGGGGGCGCAGATGGCTACACCTTC. Translation gives CASSFGGGADGYTF. Filled out from reference TRBV5-4 and TRBJ1-2, the complete variable domain reads ETGVTQSPTHLIKTRGQQVTLRCSSQSGHNTVSWYQQALGQGPQFIFQYYREEENGRGNFPPRFSGLQFPNYSSELNVNALELDDSALYLCASSFGGGADGYTFGSGTRLTVV.

This clone was seen more than once but under ten times. The chain links TRBV4-1 to TRBJ1-2, with 8 bases lining up with TRBD1. Germline V gene data show CDR1 as MGHRA and CDR2 as YSYEKL. With V trimmed by 1 base and J by 8 bases, 9 bases remained unmatched. This CDR3 is built from 15 residues. As DNA, the CDR3 is TGCGCCAGCAGCCAAGTATCAACAGGGGGGAGCGGCTACACCTTC. Translation gives CASSQVSTGGSGYTF.

The rearrangement uses TRBV6-5 and TRBJ1-4, with D possibly matching TRBD1 (5 bases). The CDR3 length is 15 residues. Germline CDR1 reads MNHEY; CDR2 reads SVGAGI. Trimming stripped 5 bases from V and 8 bases from J, with 18 bases between. CDR3 loop: CASSTLFQGGEKLFF. The CDR3 DNA reads TGTGCCAGCAGTACCCTATTTCAGGGAGGGGAAAAACTGTTTTTT.

This clone was observed a handful of times. The chain recombines TRBV5-1 with TRBJ2-7; 10 positions agree with TRBD2. Germline assignment: CDR1 SGHRS and CDR2 YFSETQ. This CDR3 spans 15 amino acids. V was clipped by 4 bases and J by 0 bases; unmatched bases: 4. In DNA form, the CDR3 reads TGCGCCAGCAGCAAAGGGACTAGCGCCTCCTACGAGCAGTACTTC. Translating gives CASSKGTSASYEQYF.

Comments on this clone: An end of the junction differs from the germline gene, which may be a read error. This same CDR3 is encoded by further DNA sequences in the sample. The genes are TRBV4-1 and TRBJ2-7; possibly TRBD2 for D (6 bases). This CDR3 has 15 amino acids. CDR1 MGHRA and CDR2 YSYEKL come from the germline V gene. The CDR3 nucleotides read TGTGCCAGCAGCCAAGAAATAGCGGAAGCCTACGAGCAGTACTTC. It yields the protein CASSQEIAEAYEQYF.

This clone was seen a few times. This sequence joins TRBV5-1 and TRBJ2-1; 12 bases match TRBD2. The trim removed 4 bases at V and 9 bases at J, leaving 5 bases unmatched. The CDR3 contains 14 residues. Germline CDR1 is SGHRS and CDR2 is YFSETQ. The CDR3, as DNA: TGCGCCAGCAGCCCCGGACTAGCGGGAAGTGAGCAGTTCTTC. This sequence encodes CASSPGLAGSEQFF.